The 20 T cell receptor beta chains listed next were all sequenced from one sample in a study of Graves' ophthalmopathy and Graves' hyperthyroidism. Amplified TCR beta CDR3 regions were obtained using RNA transcripts as template. The authors performed first-round RT-PCR with HTBI primers and then a second-round multiplex PCR. MiXCR was run by TCRdb on the multiplex PCR reads, yielding one entry per CDR3 protein. The sample lists roughly 380,000 distinct CDR3 sequences; 15% were seen once. Material for sequencing was peripheral blood. All receptors come from a woman aged 18-29 years with stable Graves' hyperthyroidism.

This clonotype was counted many times. The V gene is TRBV27, the J gene TRBJ1-6, with 7 nucleotides matching TRBD1. In germline, CDR1 is MNHEY, CDR2 SMNVEV (reference sequence). The length of the CDR3 is 16 residues. Germline trimming cut 5 bases from V and 8 bases from J; bases unmatched to any gene: 12. CDR3 protein: CASSREGAWGDSPLHF. CDR3 bases: TGTGCCAGCAGTCGGGAGGGGGCCTGGGGTGATTCACCCCTCCACTTT.

This clonotype has at least ten counts. This chain links TRBV7-9 with TRBJ2-7, with unresolved D. In germline, CDR1 is SEHNR, CDR2 FQNEAQ (reference sequence). This CDR3 is 12 amino acids long. Trimming stripped 3 bases from V and 6 bases from J, with 9 bases between. The CDR3 is CASSFPPGEQYF. The DNA of the CDR3 is TGTGCCAGCAGCTTCCCCCCGGGCGAGCAGTACTTC. The full variable domain, with the rest looked up from reference TRBV7-9 and TRBJ2-7, is DTGVSQNPRHKITKRGQNVTFRCDPISEHNRLYWYRQTLGQGPEFLTYFQNEAQLEKSRLLSDRFSAERPKGSFSTLEIQRTEQGDSAMYLCASSFPPGEQYFGPGTRLTVT.

This clonotype was picked up a small number of times. The genes are TRBV24-1 and TRBJ1-2; D perhaps matches TRBD1 (6 bases). CDR1 is KGHDR, CDR2 SFDVKD, per germline. V was shortened by 4 bases and J by 5 bases, with 13 bases between the two germline ends. The CDR3 is 14 amino acids. CDR3 in amino acids: CATSEGRGRYGYTF. The CDR3 DNA is TGTGCCACCAGTGAGGGCAGGGGCAGGTATGGCTACACCTTC.

In this sample, this clonotype turned up many times. The chain is built from TRBV7-8 and TRBJ2-7; TRBD2 matches 9 bases. The germline CDR1 and CDR2 sequences are SGHVS and FQNEAQ. With V trimmed by 5 bases and J by 2 bases, 7 bases remained unmatched. The CDR3 extends over 15 amino acids. CDR3 region: CASSLPAGGTYEQYF. CDR3 nucleotides: TGTGCCAGCAGCCTCCCAGCGGGGGGCACCTACGAGCAGTACTTC.

This clonotype was observed many times. This sequence joins TRBV5-1 and TRBJ1-1; TRBD1 might be the D (5 bases). Germline CDR1 is SGHRS and CDR2 is YFSETQ. This CDR3 is 15 amino acids long. The V and J ends lost 0 bases and 7 bases respectively, with 16 bases between them. The CDR3 spells CASSLEAGLTGEAFF. CDR3 DNA: TGCGCCAGCAGCTTGGAGGCAGGGTTAACGGGTGAAGCTTTCTTT.

V usage is TRBV28 and J usage is TRBJ2-7; D is possibly TRBD1 (5 bases). V lost 6 bases and J lost 7, with 28 bases in between. CDR3 length: 17 amino acids. Germline V gene data show CDR1 as MDHEN and CDR2 as SYDVKM. The CDR3 bases are TGTGCCAGCAGCCCGTACGCTTCAGGGTGGATTACAGCGGAGCAGTACTTC. The encoded protein is CASSPYASGWITAEQYF. Combining the CDR3 with reference TRBV28 and TRBJ2-7 gives the whole variable domain DVKVTQSSRYLVKRTGEKVFLECVQDMDHENMFWYRQDPGLGLRLIYFSYDVKMKEKGDIPEGYSVSREKKERFSLILESASTNQTSMYLCASSPYASGWITAEQYFGPGTRLTVT.

The sample holds a few counts of this clonotype. A much larger clone differs by one base, so this may be a read error. The conserved final phenylalanine or tryptophan is absent from the CDR3, which likely points to a read error. V and J are TRBV6-2 or TRBV6-3 and TRBJ1-5, with no clear D. The CDR3 has 17 residues. Germline V gene lookup returns CDR1 MNHEY and CDR2 SVGEGT. V dropped 0 bases and J dropped 2 bases, with 14 bases sitting between them. The chain's CDR3 is CASSYSPFGDRNQPQHL. The CDR3 DNA sequence: TGTGCCAGCAGTTACTCGCCATTCGGGGATCGCAATCAGCCCCAGCATTTG.

As regards this clonotype: Possible read error: a much larger clone is one base away. The chain joins TRBV19 to TRBJ1-1; TRBD1 aligns across 10 bases. The CDR3 covers 14 residues. Germline lookup yields CDR1 LNHDA and CDR2 SQIVND (reference sequence). CDR3: CASSLFGTGEKACF. The CDR3 DNA reads as TGTGCCAGTAGTCTCTTCGGGACAGGGGAGAAGGCTTGCTTT.

This clonotype was detected a few times. One junction end disagrees with the germline gene, perhaps due to a read error. V usage is TRBV9 and J usage is TRBJ2-7; D ambiguous. Germline CDR1 SGDLS, CDR2 YYNGEE. The CDR3 sequence is 14 residues long. The CDR3 loop is CASSVGPLAYEQYF. The CDR3 bases are TGTGCCAGCAGCGTAGGACCCCTCGCCTACGAGCAGTATTTC.

The chain links TRBV7-3 to TRBJ1-1; D unclear. Germline V gene sequence: CDR1 SGHTA, CDR2 FQGTGA. The length of the CDR3 is 18 residues. With 0 bases removed from V and 1 base from J, the gap between germline ends came to 18 bases. CDR3 loop: CASSLTGWAGRSNTEAFF. DNA for the CDR3: TGTGCCAGCAGCTTAACAGGTTGGGCGGGGAGGTCGAACACTGAAGCTTTCTTT.

The chain couples TRBV20-1 to TRBJ2-3, with 13 bases identical to TRBD2. The J segment lost 3 bases and the V segment lost 2 bases, leaving 14 bases of the junction unmatched. The CDR3 runs 19 residues. Germline V gives CDR1 DFQATT, CDR2 SNEGSKA (reference sequence). This CDR3 is CSARTSRTSGGISTDTQYF. The CDR3 nucleotides are TGCAGTGCTAGAACTTCCCGGACTAGCGGGGGTATATCGACAGATACGCAGTATTTT.

In its sample, this clonotype was seen many times. The chain combines TRBV7-2 with TRBJ1-1, with D maybe TRBD1 (6 bases). The V and J ends lost 6 bases and 2 bases respectively, with 13 bases between them. CDR1 and CDR2 (germline): SGHTA, FQGNSA. CDR3 length equals 14 residues. CDR3 nucleotide sequence: TGTGCCAGCAGATTGCACAGGGCTAACACTGAAGCTTTCTTT. Its protein product is CASRLHRANTEAFF.

This clonotype occurred many times. The J gene is TRBJ2-5, the V gene TRBV19; no reliable D call. The germline V and J ends were trimmed by 3 bases and 7 bases, with 12 bases remaining between them. The CDR3 length is 13 residues. In germline, CDR1 is LNHDA, CDR2 SQIVND (reference sequence). This CDR3 reads CASSIPLGGTQYF. The CDR3 region has the DNA TGTGCCAGTAGTATCCCGCTAGGTGGGACCCAGTACTTC.

This chain joins TRBV6-2 or TRBV6-3 and TRBJ2-5, with no clear D. Trimming took 2 bases from V and 4 from J, leaving 14 bases between them. Looked up from germline, CDR1 is MNHEY and CDR2 is SVGEGT. The CDR3 totals 15 residues. The CDR3 here is CASSYPMGETETQYF. CDR3 coding DNA: TGTGCCAGCAGTTACCCAATGGGTGAGACAGAGACCCAGTACTTC.

This clonotype was seen only once. A much larger clone differs from this one at a single base, so this may be a read error. V gene TRBV12-5 combines with J gene TRBJ2-5; D is undetermined. CDR1 is LGHNT and CDR2 is FRNRAP in the germline V gene. With 8 bases removed from V and 4 bases from J, the gap between germline ends came to 14 bases. The CDR3 is made up of 13 amino acids. The CDR3 spells CASSQDTRETQYF. CDR3 in DNA: TGTGCTAGTAGTCAAGACACCCGAGAGACCCAGTACTTC.

This clonotype was counted only a few times. The chain employs TRBV28 and TRBJ2-7; no firm D call. CDR3 length: 12 residues. V was pared by 0 bases and J by 12 bases, with 12 bases between. Germline V gene lookup returns CDR1 MDHEN and CDR2 SYDVKM. CDR3 sequence (DNA): TGTGCCAGCAGTTTATGGGGCCGGGTTTGGTACTTC. It codes for CASSLWGRVWYF.

Many counts were recorded for this clonotype. The chain carries TRBV12-3 or TRBV12-4 and TRBJ2-5; 8 nucleotides line up with TRBD2. V trimming: 4 bases; J trimming: 7 bases; junction bases outside the gene matches: 2. This CDR3 has 12 amino acids. CDR3 sequence reads: CASSSGGGTQYF. CDR3 nucleotide sequence: TGTGCCAGCAGTTCGGGGGGGGGGACCCAGTACTTC.

This clonotype was seen many times. V usage is TRBV6-2 or TRBV6-3 and J usage is TRBJ1-1; 8 positions match TRBD1. The CDR3 contains 17 residues. Germline CDR1 MNHEY, CDR2 SVGEGT. Trimming cost V 5 bases and J 0 bases; bases outside gene matches: 11. CDR3 sequence (DNA): TGTGCCAGCAGTGCACGAGGACAGGGATTCATGAACACTGAAGCTTTCTTT. It yields the protein CASSARGQGFMNTEAFF.

This clonotype turned up a few times. The rearrangement links TRBV3-1 to TRBJ1-2; 7 bases are shared with TRBD1. The CDR3 is 13 residues long. Unmatched junction bases numbered 4, after V lost 1 base and J lost 8 bases. Germline V gene data show CDR1 as LGHDT and CDR2 as YNNKEL (reference sequence). DNA for the CDR3: TGTGCCAGCAGCCAAGGGCAGGGGGGCGGCTACACCTTC. Amino acid sequence: CASSQGQGGGYTF.

Note on this clonotype: Given a much more abundant clone one base away, this may be a read error. V usage is TRBV7-9 and J usage is TRBJ1-2; D is ambiguous. CDR3 length: 15 amino acids. In germline, CDR1 is SEHNR, CDR2 FQNEAQ (reference sequence). CDR3 bases: TGTGCCCGCAGCTTGGGCGAAGGTCCCCTCTATGGCTACACCTTC. Translation gives CARSLGEGPLYGYTF.